The entry below gives a single TCR beta chain sequence along with its context. From RNA, the CDR3 regions of TCR beta chains were amplified and sequenced. Second-round multiplex PCR came after first-round RT-PCR with HTBI primers. TCRdb itself ran the multiplex PCR reads through MiXCR, one entry per CDR3 protein. The profile shows about 740,000 distinct CDR3 sequences, about 44% of them singletons. This entry comes from a study of Graves' ophthalmopathy and Graves' hyperthyroidism. The CDR3 loop spans 15 amino acids. Germline V gene data show CDR1 as LGHNA and CDR2 as YSLEER. V shed 4 bases and J 2 bases; nucleotides not matched to a gene: 7.

What was sequenced was peripheral blood. This sequence was found in an adult man with Graves' ophthalmopathy. This chain joins TRBV4-3 and TRBJ1-1; TRBD1 matches 7 bases. The CDR3 loop is CASSRTGVLNTEAFF. In DNA form, the CDR3 reads TGCGCCAGCAGCCGAACAGGGGTTCTCAACACTGAAGCTTTCTTT.